Each of the 26 T cell receptor beta chains below was sequenced from the same sample in a study of cytomegalovirus exposure and HLA in healthy donors. PCR employed 60 Vbeta and 13 Jbeta primers. Clones were read by immunoSEQ multiplex PCR, and TCRdb kept only the in-frame ones, dropping some. Altogether about 190,000 clones are present, more than 65% being singletons, with the ten largest covering 3% to 4.5%. Material for sequencing was PBMCs. The receptors here all came from a middle-aged man in good health and CMV-seronegative.

This clone has just one count. This chain uses TRBV6-4 with TRBJ1-5; D remains unclear. Trimming pared 3 bases from V and 0 bases from J, leaving 3 bases between. CDR3 length equals 13 residues. Germline V lookup: CDR1 MRHNA, CDR2 SNTAGT. CDR3 protein: CASSESSNQPQHF. CDR3 DNA sequence: TGTGCCAGCAGTGAGAGTAGCAATCAGCCCCAGCATTTT.

As for this clone: Other DNA sequences from this sample encode an identical CDR3 as well. J is TRBJ1-5 and V is TRBV4-1; the D is unclear. The ends were cut back, 4 bases at V and 1 base at J, with 11 bases in the middle. Looked up from germline, CDR1 is MGHRA and CDR2 is YSYEKL. The CDR3 totals 15 residues. CDR3 coding DNA: TGCGCCAGCAGCCTAGGAACTACCAGCAATCAGCCCCAGCATTTT. Its protein product is CASSLGTTSNQPQHF.

The V gene is TRBV5-1, the J gene TRBJ2-7; 12 nucleotides line up with TRBD2. V was clipped by 0 bases and J by 3 bases; unmatched bases: 4. Germline V gives CDR1 SGHRS, CDR2 YFSETQ. This CDR3 is built from 16 residues. CDR3 sequence: CASSLETSGGYYEQYF. CDR3 sequence (DNA): TGCGCCAGCAGCTTGGAGACTAGCGGGGGTTACTACGAGCAGTACTTC.

The chain has TRBV29-1 and TRBJ2-3; maybe TRBD1 (6 bases). V shed 7 bases and J shed 5 bases, with 13 bases lying between them. CDR3 size: 12 residues. Germline CDR1 is SQVTM and CDR2 is ANQGSEA. CDR3 DNA sequence: TGCAGCGGTACAGGGAACAGAGATACGCAGTATTTT. Amino acids: CSGTGNRDTQYF.

This clone was recorded a few times. The chain couples TRBV10-3 to TRBJ1-5, with a possible D match to TRBD1 (5 bases). The CDR3 covers 13 residues. Germline V gene lookup returns CDR1 ENHRY and CDR2 SYGVKD. Deletions cut 4 bases from V and 7 bases from J, with 11 bases between. The CDR3 protein is CAISVGQGQPQHF. In DNA form, the CDR3 reads TGTGCCATCAGTGTAGGGCAGGGCCAGCCCCAGCATTTT.

CDR3 sequence reads: CAFQTSGGSYEQFF. In DNA, the CDR3 is TGTGCCTTCCAAACTAGCGGGGGTAGCTATGAGCAGTTCTTC. V gene TRBV6-1 combines with J gene TRBJ2-1, with 11 positions matching TRBD2. This CDR3 contains 14 residues. CDR1 is MNHNS, CDR2 SASEGT, per germline. The trim removed 11 bases at V and 8 bases at J, leaving 11 bases unmatched.

The rearrangement uses TRBV5-1 and TRBJ1-4, with no clear D. CDR3 length: 16 residues. The V gene's germline CDR1 is SGHRS and CDR2 YFSETQ. With 4 bases removed from V and 3 bases from J, the gap between germline ends came to 16 bases. This chain's CDR3 is CASSLGSLQSNEKLFF. CDR3 DNA sequence: TGCGCCAGCAGCCTAGGGAGTCTTCAGTCTAATGAAAAACTGTTTTTT.

This clone was seen once. CDR3 DNA: TGCAGCAGTCAGGGAGGTCAAGAGACCCAGTACTTC. As protein: CSSQGGQETQYF. The V gene is TRBV29-1, the J gene TRBJ2-5; TRBD2 is a possible D gene (6 bases). V was pared by 8 bases and J by 2 bases, with 12 bases between. Per the germline V gene, CDR1 is SQVTM and CDR2 is ANQGSEA. This CDR3 has 12 residues.

The rearrangement joins TRBV6-5 to TRBJ1-1; 7 positions match TRBD1. V shed 6 bases and J 4 bases; nucleotides not matched to a gene: 8. The CDR3 has 14 residues. The germline CDR1 and CDR2 sequences are MNHEY and SVGAGI. CDR3 DNA: TGTGCCAGCAGACGCGACAGGGTCAGCACTGAAGCTTTCTTT. Its protein product is CASRRDRVSTEAFF.

V and J are TRBV9 and TRBJ2-1; 12 nucleotides agree with TRBD2. Germline V lookup: CDR1 SGDLS, CDR2 YYNGEE. The CDR3 length is 18 residues. V shed 1 base, J shed 5 bases, and the junction held 10 bases outside the gene matches. CDR3 bases: TGTGCCAGCAGCGTAAGGACTAGCGGGACAAACCCAAACAATGAGCAGTTCTTC. This translates into CASSVRTSGTNPNNEQFF.

The rearrangement joins TRBV19 to TRBJ1-4, with D unclear. The CDR3 loop spans 17 amino acids. Trimming shortened V by 11 bases and J by 6 bases, and 28 bases separated the two germline ends. Germline CDR1 is LNHDA and CDR2 is SQIVND (reference sequence). Here the CDR3 DNA reads TGTGCCCGCCCCCTCAATAGGGAGCGACAATTCCATGAAAAACTGTTTTTT. Translation gives CARPLNRERQFHEKLFF.

The V call is TRBV28, the J call TRBJ2-1; 7 positions match TRBD1. Germline lookup yields CDR1 MDHEN and CDR2 SYDVKM. The CDR3 runs 15 residues. After removal of 4 bases from V and 5 bases from J, the junction contained 8 bases not matched to a gene. In DNA form, the CDR3 reads TGTGCCAGCAGTTCCGGGACAGCCCAAAACAATGAGCAGTTCTTC. This codes for CASSSGTAQNNEQFF.

The chain couples TRBV15 to TRBJ2-5, with D possibly TRBD1 on 5 matching bases. The CDR3 extends over 15 amino acids. The V end lost 4 bases, the J end lost 0 bases, and 12 bases lay between the germline ends. CDR1 and CDR2 (germline): LNHNV, YYDKDF (reference sequence). The CDR3 bases are TGTGCCACCAGCAAAGATCAGGGATACCAAGAGACCCAGTACTTC. Amino acid sequence: CATSKDQGYQETQYF.

The chain uses TRBV27 and TRBJ2-7; no clear D gene. The CDR3 loop spans 13 amino acids. Germline CDR1 reads MNHEY; CDR2 reads SMNVEV (reference sequence). Trimming left V 3 bases short and J 7 bases short, with 13 bases between. The CDR3 nucleotides are TGTGCCAGCAGTTTTGCCTCACTGAAGGAGCAGTACTTC. Its translation is CASSFASLKEQYF.

This rearrangement joins TRBV2 to TRBJ2-6, with D unresolved. V was clipped by 0 bases and J by 4 bases, with 7 bases between them. This CDR3 region has 15 residues. The V gene's germline CDR1 is SNHLY and CDR2 FYNNEI. The CDR3 sequence is CASSEARGGANVLTF. The CDR3 bases are TGTGCCAGCAGTGAAGCGAGAGGAGGGGCCAACGTCCTGACTTTC.

This clone was seen a few times. This chain uses TRBV29-1 with TRBJ1-2; D not certain. This CDR3 region has 12 residues. Germline loops: CDR1 SQVTM, CDR2 ANQGSEA. Trimming removed 4 bases from V and 7 bases from J, with 13 bases in between. CDR3 DNA sequence: TGCAGCGTTGTCATTACCGGTCGTGGCTACACCTTC. This encodes CSVVITGRGYTF.

With regard to this clone: Different DNA sequences within this sample yield the same CDR3. The CDR3 region is CASSLVAGGNTEAFF. The CDR3 nucleotides read TGTGCCAGCAGCTTAGTGGCAGGGGGAAACACTGAAGCTTTCTTT. This rearrangement joins TRBV7-2 to TRBJ1-1; 7 bases map to TRBD1. The ends lost 1 base at V and 2 bases at J; junction bases unmatched: 4. Per the germline V gene, CDR1 is SGHTA and CDR2 is FQGNSA. This CDR3 is 15 amino acids long.

The rearrangement links TRBV5-1 to TRBJ2-2, with TRBD2 as a possible D gene (6 bases). The CDR3 is made up of 17 amino acids. V lost 0 bases and J lost 7, with 19 bases in between. The germline gives CDR1 SGHRS, CDR2 YFSETQ. CDR3 nucleotide sequence: TGCGCCAGCAGCTTGGGAATTGGCGGGGCCGGCGGCGGGGAGCTGTTTTTT. Protein: CASSLGIGGAGGGELFF.

The chain has TRBV4-1 and TRBJ2-1, with a weak D call TRBD1 (9 bases). V was clipped by 2 bases and J by 3 bases, with 26 bases between them. The CDR3 totals 20 residues. Germline CDR1 is MGHRA and CDR2 is YSYEKL. The CDR3 here is CASSQRGQGIASGGYNEQFF. CDR3 in DNA: TGCGCCAGCAGCCAAAGAGGACAGGGGATTGCGAGCGGGGGCTACAATGAGCAGTTCTTC.

The rearrangement links TRBV7-6 to TRBJ1-1; a possible D gene is TRBD1 (6 bases). Germline V gene sequence: CDR1 SGHVS, CDR2 FNYEAQ. Trimming took off 5 bases at V and 7 bases at J, with 17 bases between the two ends. The CDR3 has 14 residues. CDR3 sequence reads: CASSTDRGGGEAFF. The CDR3 bases are TGTGCCAGCAGCACGGACAGAGGCGGTGGTGAAGCTTTCTTT. Drawing the rest from reference TRBV7-6 and TRBJ1-1, the complete variable domain is GAGVSQSPRYKVTKRGQDVALRCDPISGHVSLYWYRQALGQGPEFLTYFNYEAQQDKSGLPNDRFSAERPEGSISTLTIQRTEQRDSAMYRCASSTDRGGGEAFFGQGTRLTVV.

This clone turned up a few times. This chain connects TRBV12-2 to TRBJ2-1; the listed D gene, TRBD1, was not tested against the DNA. TRBV12-2 is assigned pseudogene status. The CDR3 consists of 16 residues. The CDR3 is CASRLLGQGSYNEQFF. DNA of the CDR3: TGTGCAAGTCGCTTATTAGGACAGGGGTCCTACAATGAGCAGTTCTTC.

The V and J genes are TRBV18 and TRBJ1-1; D gene unclear. Trimming shortened V by 6 bases and J by 5 bases, and 16 bases separated the two germline ends. The germline V gene encodes CDR1 KGHSH and CDR2 LQKENI. The CDR3 has 14 residues. The chain's CDR3 is CASSPDGGGTEAFF. The CDR3 DNA reads TGTGCCAGCTCTCCGGACGGAGGAGGGACTGAAGCTTTCTTT.

The chain carries TRBV4-2 and TRBJ2-3, with a tentative D call TRBD1 (5 bases). Trimming shortened V by 4 bases and J by 6 bases, and 11 bases separated the two germline ends. This CDR3 is built from 13 residues. Looked up from germline, CDR1 is LGHNA and CDR2 is YNFKEQ. Here the CDR3 DNA reads TGTGCCAGCAGCCCTCTGGACATTGATACGCAGTATTTT. It specifies CASSPLDIDTQYF.

V and J are TRBV2 and TRBJ2-5; D remains unclear. The tail of the sequence fits TRBJ2-7 better, so the J call may be wrong. Per the germline V gene, CDR1 is SNHLY and CDR2 is FYNNEI. The CDR3 spans 12 residues. CDR3 residues: CASSESSYEQYF. CDR3 nucleotide sequence: TGTGCCAGCAGTGAATCCTCCTACGAGCAGTACTTC.

CDR3 region: CASSVESRGGEQFF. As DNA, the CDR3 is TGTGCCAGCAGCGTAGAAAGCAGGGGTGGTGAGCAGTTCTTC. This rearrangement joins TRBV9 to TRBJ2-1; perhaps TRBD1 as D (6 bases). The V end lost 0 bases, the J end lost 9 bases, and 13 bases lay between the germline ends. The length of the CDR3 is 14 residues. CDR1 SGDLS and CDR2 YYNGEE come from the germline V gene.

The J gene is TRBJ1-2, the V gene TRBV30; TRBD1 might be the D (6 bases). Trimming took 4 bases from V and 10 from J, leaving 16 bases between them. The CDR3 totals 12 residues. The V gene's germline CDR1 is GTSNPN and CDR2 SVGIG (reference sequence). CDR3 nucleotide sequence: TGTGCCTGGACCGGGACACTATCCGTCTACACCTTC. This gives the protein CAWTGTLSVYTF.